This T cell receptor beta chain comes out of a study of blood T cell repertoires in COVID-19 (dated by TCRdb to 2018 to 2021). General notes on the study: The collaborator samples originated in the United States, Italy and Spain and spanned the acute and convalescent phases of COVID-19. The prospective study material was composed of cDNA or gDNA derived from T cells, B-cell-depleted T cells, or PBMCs. Deeply sampled blood TCRbeta repertoires from subjects exposed to, actively infected with, or recovered from COVID-19 were included in the dataset. The repertoires were released in a freely available public database intended as a resource for research on the immune response to SARS-CoV-2. Samples came from the ongoing ImmuneRACE study (first 160 participants) plus 1,254 subjects from 6 global collaborators. Sample metadata almost always included a de-identified subject ID, COVID-19 status, age in years and sex. Where HLA class I and class II types were available, the types were taken from metadata supplied by the sample provider, not from assay-based typing.

The CDR3 contains 12 residues, cysteine and phenylalanine counted. Only the CDR3 portion is preserved as DNA: 36 bases, with reading frame beginning at the first base. Whole blood was collected in K2EDTA tubes by collaborating institutions according to the institutions' own protocols. Collaborator samples were shipped for TCRbeta analysis as frozen whole blood, isolated PBMCs, or DNA extracted from either sample type. TCRbeta CDR3 regions were amplified from genomic DNA using the immunoSEQ Assay, a bias-controlled multiplex PCR. The original methods were these. The number of nucleated cells in each sample was estimated by amplification of reference gene primers within the assay. To quantify the absolute abundance of each unique TCRbeta CDR3 rearrangement, sequence reads were collapsed and filtered. Productive Simpson clonality was computed per sample as the square root of Simpson's diversity index over productive rearrangements. Drawn from immuneACCESS, this table holds only the in-frame rearrangements with V and J called that TCRdb kept. Clones are partly lost; checked studies trace under half to an unresolved V gene and leave the rest unexplained. V and J calls and clone size are copied from that table; D and trimming were computed from the DNA. A total of 100,000 to 150,000 clones appear in this sample, around 89% of them only once. The ten largest clones represent 2% to 2.5% of the sample.

What the work shows at the level of the full study, not this receptor alone: How much clinical and demographic metadata was included differed by source and by participant, and the metadata was provided uncurated.

As for this clone: Its antigen is not yet known. Base qualities are not recorded, but no much larger clone differs from it by a single base.

Sequences were obtained from peripheral blood. The source is a man aged 70-80 years with active COVID-19. The sequence links TRBV12-2 to TRBJ2-1; the table's D call, TRBD2, was not checked against the DNA. TRBV12-2 is described as a pseudogene. The CDR3 reads as follows: CAILRGYNEQFF. The sequenced DNA is TGTGCAATCCTGCGCGGATACAATGAGCAGTTCTTC.